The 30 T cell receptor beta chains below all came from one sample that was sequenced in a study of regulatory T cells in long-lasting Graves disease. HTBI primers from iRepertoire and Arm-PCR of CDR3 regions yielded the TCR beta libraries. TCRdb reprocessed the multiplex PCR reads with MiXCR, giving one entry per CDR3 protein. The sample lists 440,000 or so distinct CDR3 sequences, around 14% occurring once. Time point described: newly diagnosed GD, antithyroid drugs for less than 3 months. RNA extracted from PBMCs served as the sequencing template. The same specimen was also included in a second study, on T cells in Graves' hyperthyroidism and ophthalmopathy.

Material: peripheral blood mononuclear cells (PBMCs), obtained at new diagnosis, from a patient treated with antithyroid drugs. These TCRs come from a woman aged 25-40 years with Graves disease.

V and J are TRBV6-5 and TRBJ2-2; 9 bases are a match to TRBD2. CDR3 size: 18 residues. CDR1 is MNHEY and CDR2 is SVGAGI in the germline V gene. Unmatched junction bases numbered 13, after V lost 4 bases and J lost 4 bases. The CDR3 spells CASSLRLAGTLGTGELFF. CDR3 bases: TGTGCCAGCAGTTTGCGGCTAGCGGGGACGCTGGGCACCGGGGAGCTGTTTTTT.

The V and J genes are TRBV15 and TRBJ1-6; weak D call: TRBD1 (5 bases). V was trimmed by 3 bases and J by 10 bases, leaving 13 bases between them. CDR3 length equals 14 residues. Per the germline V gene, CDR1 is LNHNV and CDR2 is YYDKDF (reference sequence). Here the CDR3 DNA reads TGTGCCACCAGCAGGGTCCGGAGGGGATCACCCCTCCACTTT. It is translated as CATSRVRRGSPLHF.

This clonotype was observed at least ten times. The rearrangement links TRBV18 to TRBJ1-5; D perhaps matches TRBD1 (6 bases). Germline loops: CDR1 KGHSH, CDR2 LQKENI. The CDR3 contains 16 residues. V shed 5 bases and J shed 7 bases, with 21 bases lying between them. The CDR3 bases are TGTGCCAGCTCAAGGGGGGCCGGGAAGGTCAAGCAGCCCCAGCATTTT. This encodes CASSRGAGKVKQPQHF.

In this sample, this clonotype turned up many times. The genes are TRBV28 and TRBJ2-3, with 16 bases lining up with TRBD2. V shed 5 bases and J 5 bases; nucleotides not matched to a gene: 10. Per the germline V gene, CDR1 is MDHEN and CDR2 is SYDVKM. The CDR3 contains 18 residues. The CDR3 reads CASSQSGLAGGHGDTQYF. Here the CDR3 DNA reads TGTGCCAGCAGTCAGTCGGGACTAGCGGGAGGGCATGGAGATACGCAGTATTTT.

CDR3 loop: CASSLAKWRERNNEQFF. In DNA form, the CDR3 reads TGTGCCAGCAGCTTAGCGAAGTGGAGGGAGAGGAACAATGAGCAGTTCTTC. The chain couples TRBV7-2 to TRBJ2-1, with a weak D call TRBD2 (6 bases). Trimming stripped 0 bases from V and 5 bases from J, with 17 bases between. Germline V gene data show CDR1 as SGHTA and CDR2 as FQGNSA. The CDR3 extends over 17 amino acids. The whole variable domain, remainder taken from reference TRBV7-2 and TRBJ2-1, is GAGVSQSPSNKVTEKGKDVELRCDPISGHTALYWYRQSLGQGLEFLIYFQGNSAPDKSGLPSDRFSAERTGGSVSTLTIQRTQQEDSAVYLCASSLAKWRERNNEQFFGPGTRLTVL.

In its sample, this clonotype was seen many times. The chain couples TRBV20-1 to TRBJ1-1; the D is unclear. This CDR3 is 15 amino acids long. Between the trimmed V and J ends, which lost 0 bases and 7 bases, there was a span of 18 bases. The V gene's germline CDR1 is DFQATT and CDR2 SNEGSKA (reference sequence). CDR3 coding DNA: TGCAGTGCTAGAGATCAGGTGGGAGGGAGGTATGAAGCTTTCTTT. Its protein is CSARDQVGGRYEAFF.

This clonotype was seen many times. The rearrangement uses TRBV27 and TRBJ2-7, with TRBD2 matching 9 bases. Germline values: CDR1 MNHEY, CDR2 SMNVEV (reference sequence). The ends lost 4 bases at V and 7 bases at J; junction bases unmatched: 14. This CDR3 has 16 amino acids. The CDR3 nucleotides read TGTGCCAGCAGTTCCTATAGCGGGAGAAGAGGAGGAGAGCAGTACTTC. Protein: CASSSYSGRRGGEQYF.

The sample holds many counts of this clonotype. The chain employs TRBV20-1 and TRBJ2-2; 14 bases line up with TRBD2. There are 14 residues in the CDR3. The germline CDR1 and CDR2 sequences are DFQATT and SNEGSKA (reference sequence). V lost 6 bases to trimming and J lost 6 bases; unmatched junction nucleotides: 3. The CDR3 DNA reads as TGCAGTGCAACGACTAGCGGGAGGGCCGGGGAGCTGTTTTTT. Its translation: CSATTSGRAGELFF.

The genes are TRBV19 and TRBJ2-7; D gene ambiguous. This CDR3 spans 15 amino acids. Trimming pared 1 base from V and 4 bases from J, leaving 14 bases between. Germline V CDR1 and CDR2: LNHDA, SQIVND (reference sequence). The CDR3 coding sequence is TGTGCCAGTAGTATAGGAGGCTTTCGAGGTTACGAGCAGTACTTC. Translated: CASSIGGFRGYEQYF. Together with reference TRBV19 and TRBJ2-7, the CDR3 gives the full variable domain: DGGITQSPKYLFRKEGQNVTLSCEQNLNHDAMYWYRQDPGQGLRLIYYSQIVNDFQKGDIAEGYSVSREKKESFPLTVTSAQKNPTAFYLCASSIGGFRGYEQYFGPGTRLTVT.

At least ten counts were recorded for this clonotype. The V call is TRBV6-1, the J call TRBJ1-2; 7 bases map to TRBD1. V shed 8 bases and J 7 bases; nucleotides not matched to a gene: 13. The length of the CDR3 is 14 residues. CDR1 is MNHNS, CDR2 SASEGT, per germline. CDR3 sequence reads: CASCRKGTEGGYTF. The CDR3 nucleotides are TGTGCCAGCTGCCGCAAGGGGACAGAGGGTGGCTACACCTTC.

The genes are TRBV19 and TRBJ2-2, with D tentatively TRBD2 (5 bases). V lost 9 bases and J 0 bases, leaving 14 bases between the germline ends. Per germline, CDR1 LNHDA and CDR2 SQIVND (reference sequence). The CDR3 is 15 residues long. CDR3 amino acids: CASHTTNPNTGELFF. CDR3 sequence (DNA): TGTGCCAGCCATACGACTAATCCGAACACCGGGGAGCTGTTTTTT.

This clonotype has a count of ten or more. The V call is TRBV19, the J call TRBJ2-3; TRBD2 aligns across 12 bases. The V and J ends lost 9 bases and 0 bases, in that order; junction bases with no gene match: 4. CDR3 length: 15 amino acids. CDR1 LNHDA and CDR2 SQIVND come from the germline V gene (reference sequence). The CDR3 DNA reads TGTGCCAGCAGTGGGACTAGCGGGAGCACAGATACGCAGTATTTT. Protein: CASSGTSGSTDTQYF. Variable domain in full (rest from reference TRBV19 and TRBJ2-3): DGGITQSPKYLFRKEGQNVTLSCEQNLNHDAMYWYRQDPGQGLRLIYYSQIVNDFQKGDIAEGYSVSREKKESFPLTVTSAQKNPTAFYLCASSGTSGSTDTQYFGPGTRLTVL.

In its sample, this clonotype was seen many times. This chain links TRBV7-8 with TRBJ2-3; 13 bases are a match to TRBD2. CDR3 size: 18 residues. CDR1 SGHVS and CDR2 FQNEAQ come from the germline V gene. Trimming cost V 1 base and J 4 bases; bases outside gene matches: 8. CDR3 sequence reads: CASSLGGLAGARADTQYF. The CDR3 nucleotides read TGTGCCAGCAGCTTAGGCGGACTAGCGGGAGCGAGGGCAGATACGCAGTATTTT.

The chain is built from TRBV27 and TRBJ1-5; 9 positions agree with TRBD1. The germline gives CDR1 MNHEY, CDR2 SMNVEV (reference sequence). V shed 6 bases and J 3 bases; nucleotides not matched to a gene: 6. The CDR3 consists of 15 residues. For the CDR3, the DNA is TGTGCCAGCAGGCCGGGACAGGGAGACAATCAGCCCCAGCATTTT. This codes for CASRPGQGDNQPQHF.

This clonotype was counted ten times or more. The CDR3 DNA reads as TGTGCCACCGCCGGTCCTGACAGGGACTCTGGAAACACCATATATTTT. It codes for CATAGPDRDSGNTIYF. The genes are TRBV24-1 and TRBJ1-3, with 7 nucleotides matching TRBD1. CDR3 length: 16 residues. Trimming removed 9 bases from V and 0 bases from J; junction bases left unmatched: 10. Germline V gene lookup returns CDR1 KGHDR and CDR2 SFDVKD.

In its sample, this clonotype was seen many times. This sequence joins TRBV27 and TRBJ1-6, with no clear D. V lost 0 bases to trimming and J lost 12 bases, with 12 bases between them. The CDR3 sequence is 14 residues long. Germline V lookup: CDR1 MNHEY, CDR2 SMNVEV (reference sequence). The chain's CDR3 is CASSLSLLSGPLHF. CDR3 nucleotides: TGTGCCAGCAGTTTATCGTTACTTTCGGGACCCCTCCACTTT.

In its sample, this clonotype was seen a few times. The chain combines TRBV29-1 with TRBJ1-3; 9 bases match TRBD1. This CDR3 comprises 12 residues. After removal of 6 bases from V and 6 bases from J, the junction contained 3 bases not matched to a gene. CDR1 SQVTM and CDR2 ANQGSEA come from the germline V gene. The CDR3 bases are TGCAGCGTCGGGACAGGGTTAAACACCATATATTTT. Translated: CSVGTGLNTIYF.

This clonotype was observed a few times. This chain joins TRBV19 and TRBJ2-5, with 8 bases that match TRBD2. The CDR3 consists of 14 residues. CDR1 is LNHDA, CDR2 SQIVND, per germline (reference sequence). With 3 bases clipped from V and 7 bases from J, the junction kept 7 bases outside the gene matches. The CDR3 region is CASSILAGSWTQYF. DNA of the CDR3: TGTGCCAGTAGTATTTTAGCGGGAAGCTGGACCCAGTACTTC. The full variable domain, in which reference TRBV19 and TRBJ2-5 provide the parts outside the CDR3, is DGGITQSPKYLFRKEGQNVTLSCEQNLNHDAMYWYRQDPGQGLRLIYYSQIVNDFQKGDIAEGYSVSREKKESFPLTVTSAQKNPTAFYLCASSILAGSWTQYFGPGTRLLVL.

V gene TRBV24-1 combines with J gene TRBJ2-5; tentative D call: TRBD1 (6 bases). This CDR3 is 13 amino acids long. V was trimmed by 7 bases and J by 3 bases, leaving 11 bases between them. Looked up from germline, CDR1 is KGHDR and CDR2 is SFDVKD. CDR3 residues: CATSLTGKETQYF. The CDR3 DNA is TGTGCCACCAGCCTAACAGGGAAAGAGACCCAGTACTTC.

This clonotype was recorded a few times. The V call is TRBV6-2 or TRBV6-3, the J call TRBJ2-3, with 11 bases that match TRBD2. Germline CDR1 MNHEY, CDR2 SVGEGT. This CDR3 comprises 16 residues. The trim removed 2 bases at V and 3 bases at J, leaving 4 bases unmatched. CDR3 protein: CASSYPSGRSTDTQYF. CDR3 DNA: TGTGCCAGCAGTTACCCTAGCGGGAGGAGTACAGATACGCAGTATTTT.

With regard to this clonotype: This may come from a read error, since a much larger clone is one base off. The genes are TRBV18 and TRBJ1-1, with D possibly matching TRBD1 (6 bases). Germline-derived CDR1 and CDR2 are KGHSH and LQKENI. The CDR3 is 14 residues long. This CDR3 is CTSSPRQENTEAFF. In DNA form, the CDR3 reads TGTACCAGCTCACCACGACAGGAGAACACTGAAGCTTTCTTT.

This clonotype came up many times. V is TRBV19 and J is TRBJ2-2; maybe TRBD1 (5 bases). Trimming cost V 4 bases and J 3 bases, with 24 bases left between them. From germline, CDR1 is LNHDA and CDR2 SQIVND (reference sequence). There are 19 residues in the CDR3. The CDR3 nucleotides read TGTGCCAGTAGTACAACCTTTTTGAACAGGTCTCCCTACACCGGGGAGCTGTTTTTT. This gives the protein CASSTTFLNRSPYTGELFF.

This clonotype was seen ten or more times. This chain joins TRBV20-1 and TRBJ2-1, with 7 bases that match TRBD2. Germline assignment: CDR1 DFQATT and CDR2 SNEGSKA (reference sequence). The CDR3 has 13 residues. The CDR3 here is CSGTPTSSEEQFF. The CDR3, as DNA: TGCTCCGGAACCCCGACTAGCAGCGAAGAGCAGTTCTTC.

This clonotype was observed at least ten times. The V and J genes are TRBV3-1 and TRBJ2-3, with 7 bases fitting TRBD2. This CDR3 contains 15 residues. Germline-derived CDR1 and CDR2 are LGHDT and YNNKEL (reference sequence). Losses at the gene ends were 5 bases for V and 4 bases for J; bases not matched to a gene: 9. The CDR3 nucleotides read TGTGCCAGCAGCTCTAGCGGTGTAGGGCCAGATACGCAGTATTTT. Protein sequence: CASSSSGVGPDTQYF.

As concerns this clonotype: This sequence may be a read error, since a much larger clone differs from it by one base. The CDR3 region is CASSSRIPSGNTIYF. The CDR3 region has the DNA TGTGCCAGCAGTTCCAGGATACCCTCTGGAAACACCATATATTTT. The rearrangement joins TRBV12-3 or TRBV12-4 to TRBJ1-3; the D is unclear. CDR3 size: 15 residues. The V gene lost 4 bases and the J gene lost 0 bases, with 10 bases spanning the gap.

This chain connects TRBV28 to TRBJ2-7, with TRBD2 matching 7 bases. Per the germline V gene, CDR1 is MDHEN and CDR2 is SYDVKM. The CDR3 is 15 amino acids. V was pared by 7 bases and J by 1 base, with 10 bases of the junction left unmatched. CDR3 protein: CASTSRREASYEQYF. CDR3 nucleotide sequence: TGTGCCAGCACGTCGCGCCGGGAGGCTTCCTACGAGCAGTACTTC.

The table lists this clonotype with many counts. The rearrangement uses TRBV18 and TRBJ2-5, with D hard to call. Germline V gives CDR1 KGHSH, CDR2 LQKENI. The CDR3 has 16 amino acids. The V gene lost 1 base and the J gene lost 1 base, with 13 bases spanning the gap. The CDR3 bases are TGTGCCAGCTCACCACTGAAGGGCCATCCCCAAGAGACCCAGTACTTC. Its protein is CASSPLKGHPQETQYF.

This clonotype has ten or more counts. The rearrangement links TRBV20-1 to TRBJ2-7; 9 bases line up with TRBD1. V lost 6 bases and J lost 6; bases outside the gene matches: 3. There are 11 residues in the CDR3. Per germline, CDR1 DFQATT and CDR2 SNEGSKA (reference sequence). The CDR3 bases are TGCAGTGCGCGGGACAGGGCCGAGCAGTACTTC. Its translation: CSARDRAEQYF.

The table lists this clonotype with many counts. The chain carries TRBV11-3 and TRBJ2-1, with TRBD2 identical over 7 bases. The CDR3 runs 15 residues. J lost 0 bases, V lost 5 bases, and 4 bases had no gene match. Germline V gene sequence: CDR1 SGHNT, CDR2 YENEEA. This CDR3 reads CASSPGRGSYNEQFF. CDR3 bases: TGTGCCAGCAGCCCTGGGAGGGGCTCCTACAATGAGCAGTTCTTC. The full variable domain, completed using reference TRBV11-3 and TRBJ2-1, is EAGVVQSPRYKIIEKKQPVAFWCNPISGHNTLYWYLQNLGQGPELLIRYENEEAVDDSQLPKDRFSAERLKGVDSTLKIQPAELGDSAVYLCASSPGRGSYNEQFFGPGTRLTVL.

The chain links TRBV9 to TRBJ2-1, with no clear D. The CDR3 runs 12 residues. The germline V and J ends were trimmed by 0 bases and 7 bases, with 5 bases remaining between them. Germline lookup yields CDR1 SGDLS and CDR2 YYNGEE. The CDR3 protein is CASSVEANEQFF. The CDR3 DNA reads TGTGCCAGCAGCGTAGAAGCAAATGAGCAGTTCTTC.